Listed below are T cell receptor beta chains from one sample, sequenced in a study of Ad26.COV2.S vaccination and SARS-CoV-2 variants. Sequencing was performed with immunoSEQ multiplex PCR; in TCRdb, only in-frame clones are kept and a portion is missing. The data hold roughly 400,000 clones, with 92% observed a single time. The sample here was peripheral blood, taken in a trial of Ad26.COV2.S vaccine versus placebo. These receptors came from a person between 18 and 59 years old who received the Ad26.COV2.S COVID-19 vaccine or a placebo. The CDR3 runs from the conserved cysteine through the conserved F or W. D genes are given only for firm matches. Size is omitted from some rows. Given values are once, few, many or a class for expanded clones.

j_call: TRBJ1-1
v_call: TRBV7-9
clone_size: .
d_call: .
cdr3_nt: TGTGCCAGCAGCTTTAGGGTAACTGAAGCTTTCTTT
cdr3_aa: CASSFRVTEAFF

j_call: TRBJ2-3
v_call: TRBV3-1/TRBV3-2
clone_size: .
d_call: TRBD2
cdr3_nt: TGTGCCAGCAGCCAAAGGTTACTAGCGGGGTCTGATACGCAGTATTTT
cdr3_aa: CASSQRLLAGSDTQYF

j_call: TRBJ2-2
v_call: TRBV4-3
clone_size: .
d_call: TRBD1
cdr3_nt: TGCGCCAGCAGCCCCCGACAGGGTAGGACCGGGGAGCTGTTTTTT
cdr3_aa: CASSPRQGRTGELFF

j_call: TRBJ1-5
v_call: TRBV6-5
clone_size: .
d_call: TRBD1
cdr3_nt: TGTGCCAGCAGACAGACAGGGGGCAATCAGCCCCAGCATTTT
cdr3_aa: CASRQTGGNQPQHF

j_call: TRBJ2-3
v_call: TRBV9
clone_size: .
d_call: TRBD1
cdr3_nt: TGTGCCAGCAGCGTAGAGAAACGGGACAGGGGATTCTCAGATACGCAGTATTTT
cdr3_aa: CASSVEKRDRGFSDTQYF

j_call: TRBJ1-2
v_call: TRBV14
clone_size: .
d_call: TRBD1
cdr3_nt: TGTGCCAGCACCCCCAGCGGGGGACAGAACTATGGCTACACCTTC
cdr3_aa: CASTPSGGQNYGYTF

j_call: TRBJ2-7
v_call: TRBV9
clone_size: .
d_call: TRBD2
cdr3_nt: TGTGCCAGCAGCCGGACTAGCGGGGGGTTCTACGAGCAGTACTTC
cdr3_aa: CASSRTSGGFYEQYF

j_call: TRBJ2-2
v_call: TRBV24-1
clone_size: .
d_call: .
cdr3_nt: TGTGCCACCAGTGACACCCACAACACCGGGGAGCTGTTTTTT
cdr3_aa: CATSDTHNTGELFF

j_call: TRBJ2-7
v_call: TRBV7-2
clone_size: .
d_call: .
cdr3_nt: TGTGCCAGCAGCTTAGCCCTACAGGTCTACGAGCAGTACTTC
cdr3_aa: CASSLALQVYEQYF

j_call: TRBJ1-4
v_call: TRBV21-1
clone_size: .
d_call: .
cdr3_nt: TGTCCCCTAGATTCAACTAATGAAAAACTGTTTTTT
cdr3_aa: CPLDSTNEKLFF

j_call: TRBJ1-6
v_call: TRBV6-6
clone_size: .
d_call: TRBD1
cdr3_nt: TGTGCCAGCAGCTACCACTGGGGACAGGCTAGCTCCTATAATTCACCCCTCCACTTT
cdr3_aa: CASSYHWGQASSYNSPLHF

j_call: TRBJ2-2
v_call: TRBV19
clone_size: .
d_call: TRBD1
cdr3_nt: TGTGCCAGTATTCTCACTTGGACAGGGCGTACCGGGGAGCTGTTTTTT
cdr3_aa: CASILTWTGRTGELFF

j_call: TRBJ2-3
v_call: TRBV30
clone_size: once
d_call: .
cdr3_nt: TGTGCCAGTAGGACTGAAAGCACAGATACGCAGTATTTT
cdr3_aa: CASRTESTDTQYF

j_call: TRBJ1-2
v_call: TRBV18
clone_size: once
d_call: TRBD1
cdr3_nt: TGTGCCAGCTCACCAAAGTTGGACAGGGCGGATGGCTACACCTTC
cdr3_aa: CASSPKLDRADGYTF

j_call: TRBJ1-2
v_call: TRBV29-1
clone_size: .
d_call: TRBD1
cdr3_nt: TGCAGCGTTGAACCAGGGGGCAACTATGGCTACACCTTC
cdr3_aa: CSVEPGGNYGYTF

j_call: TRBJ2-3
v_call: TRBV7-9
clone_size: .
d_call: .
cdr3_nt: TGTGCCAGCAGCTCCTCGGACAGCTACACAGATACGCAGTATTTT
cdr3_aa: CASSSSDSYTDTQYF

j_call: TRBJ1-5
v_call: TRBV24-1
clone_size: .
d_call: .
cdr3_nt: TGTGCCACCAGGGGGAATTCAAACAATCAGCCCCAGCATTTT
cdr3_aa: CATRGNSNNQPQHF

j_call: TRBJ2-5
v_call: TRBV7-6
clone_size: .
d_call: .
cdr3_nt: TGTGCCAGCAGCTTCAGCTACTCTACCGTCCAAGAGACCCAGTACTTC
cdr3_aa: CASSFSYSTVQETQYF

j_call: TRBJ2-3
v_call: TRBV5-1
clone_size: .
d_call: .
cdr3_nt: TGCGCCAGCAGGCGGGGACCCACAGATACGCAGTATTTT
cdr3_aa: CASRRGPTDTQYF

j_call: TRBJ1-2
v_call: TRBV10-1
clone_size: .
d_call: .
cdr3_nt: TGCGCCAGCAGTGGGACGGTGGGCGGCTACACCTTC
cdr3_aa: CASSGTVGGYTF